This T cell receptor (beta chain) stems from a study of blood T cell repertoires in COVID-19. Study-wide background: COVID-19 samples collected from the United States, Italy and Spain covered acute and convalescent phases.

The CDR3 totals 13 residues. V was trimmed by 4 bases and J by 7 bases, leaving 11 bases between them. In germline, CDR1 is SGHRS, CDR2 YFSETQ. In the study's own analysis: Estimates of nucleated cell counts were drawn from the amplification of reference gene primers. TCRdb keeps only in-frame clones here, not all; method: immunoSEQ multiplex PCR. V, J and clone size were drawn from that table, and D and trimming were deduced from the DNA. The top ten hold 2.1% of the sample, which has around 46,000 clones, around 87% seen once. The sequencing input was peripheral blood. This chain connects TRBV5-1 to TRBJ2-2; D may be TRBD2 (5 bases). This clonotype originated in a woman of 80 years or more with COVID-19, enrolled during active disease. The CDR3 DNA is TGCGCCAGCAGCCCTCACGGGGACGGGGAGCTGTTTTTT. This codes for CASSPHGDGELFF.